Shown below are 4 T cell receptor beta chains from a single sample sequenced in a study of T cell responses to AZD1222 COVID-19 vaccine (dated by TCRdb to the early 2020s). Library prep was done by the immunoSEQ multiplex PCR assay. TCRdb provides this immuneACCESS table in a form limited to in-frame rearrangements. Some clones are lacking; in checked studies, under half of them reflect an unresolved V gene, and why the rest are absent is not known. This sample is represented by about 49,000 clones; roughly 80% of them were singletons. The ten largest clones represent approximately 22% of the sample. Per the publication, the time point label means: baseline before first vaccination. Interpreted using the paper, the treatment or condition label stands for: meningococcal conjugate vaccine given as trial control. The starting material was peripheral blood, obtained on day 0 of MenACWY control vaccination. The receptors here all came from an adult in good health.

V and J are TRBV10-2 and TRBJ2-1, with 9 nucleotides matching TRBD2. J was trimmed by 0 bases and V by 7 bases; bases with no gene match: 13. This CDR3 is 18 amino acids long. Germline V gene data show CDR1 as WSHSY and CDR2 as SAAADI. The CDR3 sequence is CASKAWLAGISSYNEQFF. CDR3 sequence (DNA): TGCGCCAGCAAAGCTTGGCTAGCGGGGATCAGCTCCTACAATGAGCAGTTCTTC.

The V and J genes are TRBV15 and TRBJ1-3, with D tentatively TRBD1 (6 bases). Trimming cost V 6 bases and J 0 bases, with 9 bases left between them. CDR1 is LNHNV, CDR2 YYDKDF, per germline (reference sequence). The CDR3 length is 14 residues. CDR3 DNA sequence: TGTGCCACCAGTAGACAGGACTCTGGAAACACCATATATTTT. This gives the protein CATSRQDSGNTIYF.

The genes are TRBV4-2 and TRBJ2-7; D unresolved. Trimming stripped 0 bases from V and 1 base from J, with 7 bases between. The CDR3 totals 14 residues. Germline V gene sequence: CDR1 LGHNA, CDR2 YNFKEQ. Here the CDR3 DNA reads TGTGCCAGCAGCCAAGATGGGCAGTCCTACGAGCAGTACTTC. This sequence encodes CASSQDGQSYEQYF.

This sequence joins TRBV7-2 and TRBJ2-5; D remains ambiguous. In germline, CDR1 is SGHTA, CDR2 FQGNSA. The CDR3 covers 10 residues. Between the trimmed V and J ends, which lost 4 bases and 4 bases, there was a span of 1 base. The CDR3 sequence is CASSSETQYF. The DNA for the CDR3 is TGTGCCAGCAGCTCAGAGACCCAGTACTTC.